Described below is a single TCR beta chain sequence and its context. Its antigen is not known. Healthy Russian Caucasian donors spanned ages about 6 to 90 years. The data originate from a study of blood T cells in healthy people across ages. It was with a sample-barcoded 5' primer and a J-beta primer mix that a second PCR of roughly 7 to 12 cycles was run. Each cDNA molecule was tagged by a template-switch adaptor with 12 random nucleotides. In TCRdb, the 5' RACE reads were re-called with MiXCR into one record per CDR3 protein. The data contain 850,000 to 1,000,000 distinct CDR3 sequences, about 44% of them singletons. Study-level points and caveats: As naive T cell percentage varied, TCR beta diversity correlated strongly with it.

Per the germline V gene, CDR1 is DFQATT and CDR2 is SNEGSKA (reference sequence). This CDR3 spans 15 amino acids. Losses at the gene ends were 5 bases for V and 1 base for J; bases not matched to a gene: 7. The sample taken for sequencing was blood. The V call is TRBV20-1, the J call TRBJ2-4; 8 bases are shared with TRBD1. The origin of this receptor is a man under 40 in good health. Here the CDR3 reads CSAGQGGDAKNIQYF. In DNA form, the CDR3 reads TGCAGTGCTGGACAGGGTGGGGACGCCAAAAACATTCAGTACTTC.